This is a list of T cell receptor beta chains from one sample in a study of T cells in Graves' hyperthyroidism and ophthalmopathy. A single record per CDR3 protein comes from TCRdb applying MiXCR to the multiplex PCR reads. The table shows some 350,000 distinct CDR3 sequences, with roughly an eighth occurring only once. Sample: blood. All receptors come from a woman in her thirties or forties with Graves' ophthalmopathy. CDR3s include the opening cysteine and the closing phenylalanine or tryptophan. A D gene is named only where the DNA matches it firmly. Not every row has a clone size; where given, it reads once, few, many or a size class.

j_call v_call clone_size d_call cdr3_nt cdr3_aa
TRBJ2-3 TRBV20-1 - TRBD2 TGCAGTGCTAGGTCACTAGCGGGACCCACAGATACGCAGTATTTT CSARSLAGPTDTQYF
TRBJ2-3 TRBV4-3 - - TGCGCCAGCAGCCACGAGGGACGAGATACGCAGTATTTT CASSHEGRDTQYF
TRBJ2-7 TRBV29-1 many TRBD2 TGCAGCGTTAGGACTAGCGGGGTGGACGAGCAGTACTTC CSVRTSGVDEQYF
TRBJ2-3 TRBV24-1 many TRBD2 TGTGCCACCAGTGATACCCAGCGGGGGTCCGATACGCAGTATTTT CATSDTQRGSDTQYF
TRBJ1-1 TRBV9 many TRBD1 TGTGCCAGCAGCGCTAGACAGGGGGCAGGGACTGAAGCTTTCTTT CASSARQGAGTEAFF
TRBJ1-4 TRBV6-2/TRBV6-3 - TRBD1 TGTGCCAGCAGTTCGGGACAGGGAAAACTGTTTTTT CASSSGQGKLFF
TRBJ1-1 TRBV9 many - TGTGCCAGCAGCGTAGCACAGGAGAACACTGAAGCTTTCTTT CASSVAQENTEAFF
TRBJ1-3 TRBV28 - TRBD1 TGTGCCAGCAGTCTAACCGGGACAGGTGGGGACACCATATATTTT CASSLTGTGGDTIYF
TRBJ2-5 TRBV2 many - TGTGCCAGCAGTGAACAGGGGCGCGAAGAGACCCAGTACTTC CASSEQGREETQYF
TRBJ2-3 TRBV27 many - TGTGCCAGCAGTCATCTGGCCTCTAGCACAGATACGCAGTATTTT CASSHLASSTDTQYF
TRBJ1-4 TRBV5-5 - TRBD1 TGTGCCAGCAGCTTTTGGACAGGGGAAAATGAAAAACTGTTTTTT CASSFWTGENEKLFF
TRBJ2-1 TRBV14 many - TGTGCCAGCAGCCCACAGCGAAGAAGCTTCGATGAGCAGTTCTTC CASSPQRRSFDEQFF
TRBJ2-3 TRBV20-1 - TRBD2 TGCAGTGCTAGAATCGCCTCCCACGGGACTAGCGGGCTACTCACAGATACGCAGTATTTT CSARIASHGTSGLLTDTQYF
TRBJ2-1 TRBV7-9 many - TGTGCCAGCAGCTTAGTCGGCATACATGAGAATGAGCAGTTCTTC CASSLVGIHENEQFF
TRBJ2-5 TRBV7-8 many - TGTGCCAGCAGCTTTAGGGGACTGCCCCAAGAGACCCAGTACTTC CASSFRGLPQETQYF
TRBJ1-1 TRBV14 many TRBD1 TGTGCCAGCAGCCAAGATGGAGCAGGGGGTGACACTGAAGCTTTCTTT CASSQDGAGGDTEAFF
TRBJ1-1 TRBV9 many TRBD1 TGTGCCAGCAGTGATGGGGCAGGGGGCCACACTGAAGCTTTCTTT CASSDGAGGHTEAFF
TRBJ1-1 TRBV3-1 many - TGTGCCAGCAGCCCCTGGACGGGCAACACTGAAGCTTTCTTT CASSPWTGNTEAFF
TRBJ2-5 TRBV10-1 - TRBD1 TGCGCCAGCAGTTCCGGGACAGAAGAGACCCAGTACTTC CASSSGTEETQYF